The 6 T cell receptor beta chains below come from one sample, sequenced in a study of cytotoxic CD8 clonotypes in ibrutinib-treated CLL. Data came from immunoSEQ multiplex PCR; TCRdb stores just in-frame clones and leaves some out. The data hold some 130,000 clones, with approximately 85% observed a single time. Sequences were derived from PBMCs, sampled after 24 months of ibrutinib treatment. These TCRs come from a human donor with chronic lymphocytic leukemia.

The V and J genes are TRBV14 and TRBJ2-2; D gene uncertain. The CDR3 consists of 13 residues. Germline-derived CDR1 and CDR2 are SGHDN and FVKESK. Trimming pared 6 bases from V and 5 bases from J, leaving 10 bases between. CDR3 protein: CASRERWTGELFF. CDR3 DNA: TGTGCCAGCAGGGAGAGGTGGACCGGGGAGCTGTTTTTT.

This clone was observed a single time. The CDR3 protein is CSVGTGGRKTGELFF. CDR3 sequence (DNA): TGCAGCGTTGGGACCGGAGGACGAAAGACCGGGGAGCTGTTTTTT. The chain joins TRBV29-1 to TRBJ2-2; weak D call: TRBD2 (5 bases). Trimming stripped 4 bases from V and 5 bases from J, with 17 bases between. From germline, CDR1 is SQVTM and CDR2 ANQGSEA. The CDR3 is made up of 15 amino acids.

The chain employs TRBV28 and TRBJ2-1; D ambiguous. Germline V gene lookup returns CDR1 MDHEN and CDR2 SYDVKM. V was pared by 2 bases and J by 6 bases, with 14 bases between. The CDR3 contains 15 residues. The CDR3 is CASSLARPLGNEQFF. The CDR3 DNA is TGTGCCAGCAGTTTAGCTCGGCCGTTGGGCAATGAGCAGTTCTTC.

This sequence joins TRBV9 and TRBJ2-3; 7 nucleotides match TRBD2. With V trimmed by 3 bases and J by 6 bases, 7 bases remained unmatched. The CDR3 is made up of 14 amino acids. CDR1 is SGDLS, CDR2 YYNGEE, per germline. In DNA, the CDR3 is TGTGCCAGCAGCGCCGGGGAGGGGTCCGATACGCAGTATTTT. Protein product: CASSAGEGSDTQYF.

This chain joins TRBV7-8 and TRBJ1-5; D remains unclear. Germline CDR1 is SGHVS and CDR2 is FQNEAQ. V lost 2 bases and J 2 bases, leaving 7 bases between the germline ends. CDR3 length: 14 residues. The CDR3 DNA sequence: TGTGCCAGCAGCTTAACCGAGGGCAATCAGCCCCAGCATTTT. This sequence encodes CASSLTEGNQPQHF. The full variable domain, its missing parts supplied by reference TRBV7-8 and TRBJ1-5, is GAGVSQSPRYKVAKRGQDVALRCDPISGHVSLFWYQQALGQGPEFLTYFQNEAQLDKSGLPSDRFFAERPEGSVSTLKIQRTQQEDSAVYLCASSLTEGNQPQHFGDGTRLSIL.

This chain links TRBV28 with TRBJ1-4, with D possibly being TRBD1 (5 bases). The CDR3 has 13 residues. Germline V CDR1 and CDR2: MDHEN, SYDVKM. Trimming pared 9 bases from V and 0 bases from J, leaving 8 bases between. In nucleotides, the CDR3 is TGTGCCAGGTCGGGGGCAACTAATGAAAAACTGTTTTTT. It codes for CARSGATNEKLFF.